This TCR beta chain was sequenced for a study of blood T cell repertoires in COVID-19 (dated by TCRdb to 2019 to 2021). Context from the whole study: The collaborator samples originated in the United States, Italy and Spain and spanned the acute and convalescent phases of COVID-19. The material from the prospective study consisted of cDNA or gDNA derived from T cells, B-cell-depleted T cells, or PBMCs. The dataset comprised deeply sampled blood TCRbeta repertoires from subjects exposed to, actively infected with, or recovered from COVID-19. The repertoires were released in a freely available public database meant as a resource for research on the immune response to SARS-CoV-2. The samples were drawn from two sources: the first 160 participants of the ongoing ImmuneRACE study, and fewer than 1,500 subjects contributed by 6 global collaborators. The sample metadata nearly always contained a de-identified subject ID, COVID-19 status, age in years and sex. Where available, HLA class I and class II types were obtained from metadata supplied by the sample provider rather than from assay-based typing.

The CDR3, from cysteine to valine, totals 16 residues. The kept DNA is CDR3 alone, 48 bases in frame from the first base. Here V drops 0 bases and J drops 5 bases, and the junction holds 6 bases not matched to any gene. Findings and caveats that apply to the study as a whole: Clinical and demographic metadata were provided uncurated, with the amount varying by source and participant.

A note on this clone: This clone's antigen is unknown. Base qualities are not at hand, and no much larger clone is one base apart.

Each collaborating institution followed its own protocols to collect whole blood in K2EDTA tubes. Collaborator samples were shipped for TCRbeta analysis as frozen whole blood, isolated PBMCs, or DNA extracted from either sample type. TCRbeta CDR3 regions were amplified from genomic DNA by means of the immunoSEQ Assay, a bias-controlled multiplex PCR. The original methods were these. Within the assay, amplification of reference gene primers was used to estimate how many nucleated cells each sample contained. To quantify the absolute abundance of each unique TCRbeta CDR3 rearrangement, sequence reads were collapsed and filtered. For each sample, productive Simpson clonality was calculated by taking the square root of Simpson's diversity index across productive rearrangements. The clones in this table, taken by TCRdb from immuneACCESS, are in-frame only. Not every clone is retained; where verified, under half of the shortfall comes from an unresolved V gene, and the cause of the rest is unknown. V, J and clone size are taken as reported in that table, and D and trimming were inferred from the DNA itself. The sample records 100,000 or so clones, 91% of which are singletons. The ten largest clones add up to 0.97% of the sample.

The rearrangement joined TRBV23-1 to TRBJ2-7; the central 11 bases match TRBD2. TRBV23-1 is sorted into the ORF group, with uncertain function. This sequence was found in a man aged 55 to 70 with acute or convalescent COVID-19. Input material: peripheral blood. Here is the DNA: TGCGCCAGCAGTCAATCCAGACTAGCGGGAAGCCACGAGCAGTACGTC. It specifies CASSQSRLAGSHEQYV.